Following are 13 T cell receptor beta chains from one sample sequenced in a study of cytomegalovirus exposure and HLA in healthy donors. TCRdb keeps only in-frame clones here, not all; method: immunoSEQ multiplex PCR. Among hundreds of thousands of clones listed, roughly 88% were seen once. The sequencing input was PBMCs. The origin of the receptors is a woman aged 18-29 years in good health and CMV-seronegative.

V gene TRBV28 combines with J gene TRBJ2-3; D not resolved. Germline assignment: CDR1 MDHEN and CDR2 SYDVKM. Trimming took 8 bases from V and 1 from J, leaving 13 bases between them. This CDR3 region has 14 residues. Written as DNA, the CDR3 is TGTGCCAGCGGTCTGGAGTTTGGCACAGATACGCAGTATTTT. Protein: CASGLEFGTDTQYF.

The J gene is TRBJ2-1, the V gene TRBV7-9, with no clear D. V was cut by 5 bases and J by 2 bases, with 13 bases left in between. Germline assignment: CDR1 SEHNR and CDR2 FQNEAQ (reference sequence). The CDR3 loop spans 15 amino acids. The CDR3 DNA follows: TGTGCCAGCAGCGCTCCCAAAGGAGCCTACAATGAGCAGTTCTTC. Translation gives CASSAPKGAYNEQFF.

The V call is TRBV6-5, the J call TRBJ1-6; tentative D call: TRBD1 (5 bases). CDR3 length: 15 amino acids. The V end was cut by 1 base, the J end by 7 bases, with 11 bases between. Germline loops: CDR1 MNHEY, CDR2 SVGAGI. CDR3 nucleotide sequence: TGTGCCAGCAGTTACTGGAAGCGGGGGAATTCACCCCTCCACTTT. Translated: CASSYWKRGNSPLHF.

The chain couples TRBV28 to TRBJ1-1, with a weak D call TRBD1 (5 bases). Germline loops: CDR1 MDHEN, CDR2 SYDVKM. The CDR3 spans 13 residues. Trimming cost V 5 bases and J 5 bases, with 12 bases left between them. The CDR3 nucleotides read TGTGCCAGCAGTCCCTGGGAGGGGACTGAAGCTTTCTTT. Amino acid sequence: CASSPWEGTEAFF.

In this sample, this clone turned up a few times. This chain joins TRBV19 and TRBJ2-1; 7 bases are a match to TRBD1. CDR3 size: 15 residues. Per the germline V gene, CDR1 is LNHDA and CDR2 is SQIVND (reference sequence). With V trimmed by 6 bases and J by 3 bases, 8 bases remained unmatched. The CDR3: CASRSKTGVYNEQFF. CDR3 bases: TGTGCCAGTAGGTCTAAAACAGGGGTCTACAATGAGCAGTTCTTC.

The chain couples TRBV19 to TRBJ1-2; D may be TRBD1 (6 bases). Germline loops: CDR1 LNHDA, CDR2 SQIVND (reference sequence). Deletions cut 3 bases from V and 0 bases from J, with 11 bases between. This CDR3 spans 15 amino acids. The CDR3 nucleotides read TGTGCCAGTAGTATTCAGGGGATCGCTAACTATGGCTACACCTTC. It encodes CASSIQGIANYGYTF.

V and J are TRBV5-1 and TRBJ2-1; TRBD2 aligns across 12 bases. CDR1 SGHRS and CDR2 YFSETQ come from the germline V gene. The CDR3 covers 16 residues. V gave up 0 bases and J gave up 8 bases; unmatched junction bases: 6. The CDR3 reads CASSLAALAGGDEQFF. The DNA of the CDR3 is TGCGCCAGCAGCTTGGCTGCTCTAGCGGGAGGGGATGAGCAGTTCTTC.

This chain connects TRBV4-1 to TRBJ2-3; TRBD1 agrees at 12 bases. The CDR3 extends over 16 amino acids. The V and J ends lost 4 bases and 0 bases, in that order; junction bases with no gene match: 2. Germline V gene lookup returns CDR1 MGHRA and CDR2 YSYEKL. The CDR3 is CASSLGQGASTDTQYF. CDR3 sequence (DNA): TGCGCCAGCAGCCTGGGACAGGGGGCGAGCACAGATACGCAGTATTTT.

The chain employs TRBV7-6 and TRBJ2-2; TRBD2 agrees at 11 bases. CDR1 SGHVS and CDR2 FNYEAQ come from the germline V gene. The CDR3 loop spans 19 amino acids. V trimming: 4 bases; J trimming: 3 bases; junction bases outside the gene matches: 13. CDR3 bases: TGTGCCAGCAGCTCCGGGACTAGCGGAGCGCACCCACACACCGGGGAGCTGTTTTTT. Translated, it gives CASSSGTSGAHPHTGELFF.

V usage is TRBV27 and J usage is TRBJ2-7; 7 bases agree with TRBD2. Germline CDR1 and CDR2: MNHEY and SMNVEV (reference sequence). The CDR3 length is 14 residues. Losses at the gene ends were 6 bases for V and 6 bases for J; bases not matched to a gene: 11. This chain's CDR3 is CASSFGGSVREQYF. The CDR3 region has the DNA TGTGCCAGCAGCTTCGGGGGGAGTGTGCGCGAGCAGTACTTC.

V is TRBV5-1 and J is TRBJ2-3; possible D gene TRBD2, 7 bases. V lost 3 bases, J lost 3 bases, and 11 bases lay in between. Germline V gene sequence: CDR1 SGHRS, CDR2 YFSETQ. This CDR3 region has 14 residues. In DNA, the CDR3 is TGCGCCAGCAGCTGGGGAGGGGGGACAGATACGCAGTATTTT. It specifies CASSWGGGTDTQYF.

V and J are TRBV2 and TRBJ2-3; D perhaps matches TRBD2 (5 bases). V was shortened by 6 bases and J by 2 bases, with 27 bases between the two germline ends. The germline CDR1 and CDR2 sequences are SNHLY and FYNNEI. This CDR3 has 19 amino acids. CDR3 coding DNA: TGTGCCAGCAGCCGACCGACTACTTCTCACTTGAATCCCACAGATACGCAGTATTTT. Encoded protein: CASSRPTTSHLNPTDTQYF.

The V gene is TRBV5-6, the J gene TRBJ2-1, with 10 bases that match TRBD2. CDR1 is SGHDT, CDR2 YYEEEE, per germline. With 7 bases clipped from V and 8 bases from J, the junction kept 18 bases outside the gene matches. This CDR3 is 17 amino acids long. CDR3 bases: TGTGCCAGCGGGCCACTCACTAGCGGGACTAGAGGGGATGAGCAGTTCTTC. Residues: CASGPLTSGTRGDEQFF.